This T cell receptor (beta chain) was profiled in a study of blood T cell repertoires in COVID-19. Across the study: Samples representing acute and convalescent COVID-19 were sourced from the United States, Italy and Spain.

Seattle cases were enrolled at active infection and followed longitudinally. Original methodology: Amplification of reference gene primers provided the estimated nucleated cell counts. Sequencing was performed with immunoSEQ multiplex PCR; in TCRdb, only in-frame clones are kept and a portion is missing. V, J and clone size derive from that table, while D and trimming were established from the DNA sequence. This sample has fewer than 250,000 clones, with roughly nine tenths found just once. V shed 1 base and J shed 7 bases, with 11 bases lying between them. CDR3 length: 14 amino acids. Germline-derived CDR1 and CDR2 are SGHTA and FQGNSA.

The chain combines TRBV7-2 with TRBJ2-1; tentatively, D is TRBD2 (5 bases). The sequencing input was peripheral blood. This sequence was found in a man in his 60s with COVID-19, enrolled during active disease. The CDR3 coding sequence is TGTGCCAGCAGCTTAGTAGTACTAGTAAATGAGCAGTTCTTC. This codes for CASSLVVLVNEQFF. The whole variable domain, remainder taken from reference TRBV7-2 and TRBJ2-1, is GAGVSQSPSNKVTEKGKDVELRCDPISGHTALYWYRQSLGQGLEFLIYFQGNSAPDKSGLPSDRFSAERTGGSVSTLTIQRTQQEDSAVYLCASSLVVLVNEQFFGPGTRLTVL.